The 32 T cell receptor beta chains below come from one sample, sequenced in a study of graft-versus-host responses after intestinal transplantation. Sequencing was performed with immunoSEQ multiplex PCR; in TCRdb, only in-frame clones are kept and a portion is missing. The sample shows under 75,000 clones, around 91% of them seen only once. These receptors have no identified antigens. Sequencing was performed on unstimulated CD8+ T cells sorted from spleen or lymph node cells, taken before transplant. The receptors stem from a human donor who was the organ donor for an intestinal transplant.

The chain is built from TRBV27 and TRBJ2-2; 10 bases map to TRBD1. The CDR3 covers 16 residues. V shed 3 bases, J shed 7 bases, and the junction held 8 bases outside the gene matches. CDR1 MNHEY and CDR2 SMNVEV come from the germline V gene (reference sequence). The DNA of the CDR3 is TGTGCCAGCAGTTTTCTGACAGGGGGCCGGGGCGGGGAGCTGTTTTTT. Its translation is CASSFLTGGRGGELFF.

The CDR3 DNA reads TGTGCCAGCTACAGACAGGGGGTCGGCTATGGCTACACCTTC. This gives the protein CASYRQGVGYGYTF. The chain couples TRBV28 to TRBJ1-2; 9 bases fit TRBD1. Germline values: CDR1 MDHEN, CDR2 SYDVKM. Trimming removed 8 bases from V and 4 bases from J; junction bases left unmatched: 8. The CDR3 extends over 14 amino acids.

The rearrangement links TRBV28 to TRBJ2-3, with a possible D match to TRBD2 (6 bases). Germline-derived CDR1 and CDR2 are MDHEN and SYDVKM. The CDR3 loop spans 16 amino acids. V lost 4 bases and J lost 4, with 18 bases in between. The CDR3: CASSSGTGFKADTQYF. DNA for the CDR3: TGTGCCAGCAGTTCCGGGACTGGCTTCAAGGCAGATACGCAGTATTTT. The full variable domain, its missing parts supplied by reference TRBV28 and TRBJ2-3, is DVKVTQSSRYLVKRTGEKVFLECVQDMDHENMFWYRQDPGLGLRLIYFSYDVKMKEKGDIPEGYSVSREKKERFSLILESASTNQTSMYLCASSSGTGFKADTQYFGPGTRLTVL.

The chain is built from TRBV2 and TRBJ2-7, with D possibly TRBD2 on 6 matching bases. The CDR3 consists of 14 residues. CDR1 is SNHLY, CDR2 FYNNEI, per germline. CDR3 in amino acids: CASSFSASETVGDV. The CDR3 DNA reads TGTGCCAGCAGTTTTAGCGCTAGCGAGACGGTCGGGGACGTC.

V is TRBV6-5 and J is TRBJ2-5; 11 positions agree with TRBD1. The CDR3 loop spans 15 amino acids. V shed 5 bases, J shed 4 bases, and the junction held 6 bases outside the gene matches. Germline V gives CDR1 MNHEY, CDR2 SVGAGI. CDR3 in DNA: TGTGCCAGCAGTAGGGGACAGGGGGAAGGAGAGACCCAGTACTTC. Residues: CASSRGQGEGETQYF.

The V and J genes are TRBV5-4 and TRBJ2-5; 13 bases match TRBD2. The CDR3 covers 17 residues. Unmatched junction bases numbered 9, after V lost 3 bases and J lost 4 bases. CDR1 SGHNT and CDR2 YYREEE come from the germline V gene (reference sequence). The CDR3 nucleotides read TGTGCCAGCAGCTCTTGGACTAGCGGGGGCAATATAGAGACCCAGTACTTC. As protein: CASSSWTSGGNIETQYF.

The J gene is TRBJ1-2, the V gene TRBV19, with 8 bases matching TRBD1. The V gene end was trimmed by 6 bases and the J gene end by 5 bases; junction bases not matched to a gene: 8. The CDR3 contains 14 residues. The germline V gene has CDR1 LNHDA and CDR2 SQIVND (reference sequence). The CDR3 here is CASRVDRALYGYTF. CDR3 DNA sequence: TGTGCCAGTAGGGTGGACAGGGCCCTTTATGGCTACACCTTC.

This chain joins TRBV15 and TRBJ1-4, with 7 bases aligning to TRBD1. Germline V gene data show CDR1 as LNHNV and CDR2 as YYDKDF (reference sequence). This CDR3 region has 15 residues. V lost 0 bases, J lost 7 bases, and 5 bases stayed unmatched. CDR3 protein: CATSREVRGREKLFF. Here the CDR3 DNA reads TGTGCCACCAGCAGAGAGGTTAGGGGGCGTGAAAAACTGTTTTTT.

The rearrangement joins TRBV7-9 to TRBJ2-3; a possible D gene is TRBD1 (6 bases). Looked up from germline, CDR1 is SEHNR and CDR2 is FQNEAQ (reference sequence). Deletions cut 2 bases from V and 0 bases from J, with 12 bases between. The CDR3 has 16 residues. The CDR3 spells CASSLRDNPSTDTQYF. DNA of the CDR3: TGTGCCAGCAGCTTACGGGACAACCCTAGCACAGATACGCAGTATTTT.

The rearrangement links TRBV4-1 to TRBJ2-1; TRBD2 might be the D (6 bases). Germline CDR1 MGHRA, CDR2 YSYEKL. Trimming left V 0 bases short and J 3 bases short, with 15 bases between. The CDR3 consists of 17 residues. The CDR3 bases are TGCGCCAGCAGCCAAGAGACCGGGACTTCTCGCTACAATGAGCAGTTCTTC. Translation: CASSQETGTSRYNEQFF.

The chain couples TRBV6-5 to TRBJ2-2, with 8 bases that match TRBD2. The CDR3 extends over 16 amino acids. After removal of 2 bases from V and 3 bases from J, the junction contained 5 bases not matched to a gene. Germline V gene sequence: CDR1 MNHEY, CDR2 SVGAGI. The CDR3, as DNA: TGTGCCAGCAGTTACGATCCCGGGGGGGACACCGGGGAGCTGTTTTTT. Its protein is CASSYDPGGDTGELFF.

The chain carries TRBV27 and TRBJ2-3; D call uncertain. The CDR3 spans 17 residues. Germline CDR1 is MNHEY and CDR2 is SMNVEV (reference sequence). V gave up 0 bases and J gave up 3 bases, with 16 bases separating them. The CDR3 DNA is TGTGCCAGCAGTTTATCGTCTCCCCGCACATGGACAGATACGCAGTATTTT. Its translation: CASSLSSPRTWTDTQYF.

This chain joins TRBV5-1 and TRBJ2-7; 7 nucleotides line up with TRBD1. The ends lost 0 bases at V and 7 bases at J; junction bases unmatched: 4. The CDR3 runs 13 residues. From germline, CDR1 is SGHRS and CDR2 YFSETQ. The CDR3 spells CASSLGQGWEQYV. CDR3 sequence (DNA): TGCGCCAGCAGCTTGGGACAGGGCTGGGAGCAGTACGTC.

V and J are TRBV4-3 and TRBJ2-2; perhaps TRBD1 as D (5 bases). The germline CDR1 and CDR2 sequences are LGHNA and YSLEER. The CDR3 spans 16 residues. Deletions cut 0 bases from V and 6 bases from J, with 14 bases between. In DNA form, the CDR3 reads TGCGCCAGCAGCCAAGACCAACCAGGGTCGGCCGGGGAGCTGTTTTTT. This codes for CASSQDQPGSAGELFF.

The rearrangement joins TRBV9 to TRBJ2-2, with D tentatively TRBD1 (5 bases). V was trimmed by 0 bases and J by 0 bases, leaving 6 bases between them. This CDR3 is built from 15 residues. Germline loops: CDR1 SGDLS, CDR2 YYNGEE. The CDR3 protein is CASSVAGSNTGELFF. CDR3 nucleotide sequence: TGTGCCAGCAGCGTAGCAGGGTCGAACACCGGGGAGCTGTTTTTT.

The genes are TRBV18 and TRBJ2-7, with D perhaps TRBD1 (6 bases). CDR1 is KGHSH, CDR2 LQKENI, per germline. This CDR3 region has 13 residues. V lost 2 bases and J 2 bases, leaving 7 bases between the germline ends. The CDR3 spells CASSPAGAYEQYV. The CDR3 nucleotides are TGTGCCAGCTCACCAGCAGGGGCCTACGAGCAGTACGTC.

CDR3 in amino acids: CASSFLPSTDTQYF. CDR3 nucleotide sequence: TGTGCCAGCAGCTTTCTCCCTAGCACAGATACGCAGTATTTT. The J gene is TRBJ2-3, the V gene TRBV5-6; D ambiguous. V was pared by 2 bases and J by 0 bases, with 7 bases between. The germline CDR1 and CDR2 sequences are SGHDT and YYEEEE. The CDR3 length is 14 residues.

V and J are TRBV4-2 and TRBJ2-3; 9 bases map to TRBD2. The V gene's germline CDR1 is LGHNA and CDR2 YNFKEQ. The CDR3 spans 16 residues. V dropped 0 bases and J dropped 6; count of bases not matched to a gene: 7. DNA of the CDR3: TGTGCCAGCAGCCAAGATCCTGCGGGGGGGCAGGATACGCAGTATTTT. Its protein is CASSQDPAGGQDTQYF.

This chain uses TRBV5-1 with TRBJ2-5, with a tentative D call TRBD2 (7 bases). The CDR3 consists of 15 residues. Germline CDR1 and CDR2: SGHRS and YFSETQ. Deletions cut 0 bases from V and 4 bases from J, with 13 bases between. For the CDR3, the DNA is TGCGCCAGCAGCTTGGTAGGGGGGGAGCGAGAGACCCAGTACTTC. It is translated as CASSLVGGERETQYF. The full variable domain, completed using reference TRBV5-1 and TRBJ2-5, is KAGVTQTPRYLIKTRGQQVTLSCSPISGHRSVSWYQQTPGQGLQFLFEYFSETQRNKGNFPGRFSGRQFSNSRSEMNVSTLELGDSALYLCASSLVGGERETQYFGPGTRLLVL.

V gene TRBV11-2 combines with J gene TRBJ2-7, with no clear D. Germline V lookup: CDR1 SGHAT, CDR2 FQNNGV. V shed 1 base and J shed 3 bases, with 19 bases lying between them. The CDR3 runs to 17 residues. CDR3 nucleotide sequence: TGTGCCAGCAGCTTAGGTTACGGCAGAAATAGCAACTACGAGCAGTACGTC. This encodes CASSLGYGRNSNYEQYV.

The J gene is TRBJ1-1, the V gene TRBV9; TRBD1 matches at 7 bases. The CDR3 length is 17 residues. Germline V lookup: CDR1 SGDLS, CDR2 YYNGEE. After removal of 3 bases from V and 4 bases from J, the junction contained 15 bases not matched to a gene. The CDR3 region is CASSETDRAGVGTEAFF. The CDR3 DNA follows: TGTGCCAGCAGCGAAACCGACAGGGCGGGCGTGGGCACTGAAGCTTTCTTT.

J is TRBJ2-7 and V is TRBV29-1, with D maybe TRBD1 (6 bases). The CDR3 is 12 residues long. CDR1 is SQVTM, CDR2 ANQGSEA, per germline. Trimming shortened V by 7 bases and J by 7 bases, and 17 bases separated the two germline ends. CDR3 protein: CSAITGSNEQYV. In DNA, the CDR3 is TGCAGCGCTATCACAGGGTCTAATGAGCAGTACGTC.

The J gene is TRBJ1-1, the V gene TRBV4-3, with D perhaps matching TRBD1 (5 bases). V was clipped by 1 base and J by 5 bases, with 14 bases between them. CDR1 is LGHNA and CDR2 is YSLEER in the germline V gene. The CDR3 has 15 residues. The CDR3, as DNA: TGCGCCAGCAGCCAAGCGGAGGGGCTGGGGACTGAAGCTTTCTTT. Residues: CASSQAEGLGTEAFF.

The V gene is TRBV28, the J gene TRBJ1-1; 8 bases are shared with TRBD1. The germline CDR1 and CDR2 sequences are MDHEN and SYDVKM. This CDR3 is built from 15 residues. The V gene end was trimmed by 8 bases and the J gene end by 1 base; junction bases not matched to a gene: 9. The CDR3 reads CASEDREGANTEAFF. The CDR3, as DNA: TGTGCCAGCGAGGACAGGGAGGGGGCGAACACTGAAGCTTTCTTT. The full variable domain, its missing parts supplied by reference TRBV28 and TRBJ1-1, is DVKVTQSSRYLVKRTGEKVFLECVQDMDHENMFWYRQDPGLGLRLIYFSYDVKMKEKGDIPEGYSVSREKKERFSLILESASTNQTSMYLCASEDREGANTEAFFGQGTRLTVV.

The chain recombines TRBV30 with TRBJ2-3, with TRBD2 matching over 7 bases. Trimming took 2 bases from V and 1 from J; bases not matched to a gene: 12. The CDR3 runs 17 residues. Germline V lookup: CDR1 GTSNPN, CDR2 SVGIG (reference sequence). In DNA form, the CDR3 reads TGTGCCTGGAGTCTGGGAGGGATTTCTCGAGGCACAGATACGCAGTATTTT. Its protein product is CAWSLGGISRGTDTQYF. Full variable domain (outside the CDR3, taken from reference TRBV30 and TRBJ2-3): SQTIHQWPATLVQPVGSPLSLECTVEGTSNPNLYWYRQAAGRGLQLLFYSVGIGQISSEVPQNLSASRPQDRQFILSSKKLLLSDSGFYLCAWSLGGISRGTDTQYFGPGTRLTVL.

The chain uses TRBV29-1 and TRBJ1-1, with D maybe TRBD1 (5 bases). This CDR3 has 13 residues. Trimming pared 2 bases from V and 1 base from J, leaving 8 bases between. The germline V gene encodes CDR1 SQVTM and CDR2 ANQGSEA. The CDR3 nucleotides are TGCAGCGTTGAATCAGGGTCGAACACTGAAGCTTTCTTT. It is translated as CSVESGSNTEAFF.

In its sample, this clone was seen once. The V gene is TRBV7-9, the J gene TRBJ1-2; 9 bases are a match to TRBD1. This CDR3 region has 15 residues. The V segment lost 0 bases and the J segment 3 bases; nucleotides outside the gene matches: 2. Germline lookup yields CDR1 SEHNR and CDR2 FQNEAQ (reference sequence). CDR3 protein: CASSLAQGADYGYTF. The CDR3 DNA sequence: TGTGCCAGCAGCTTAGCACAGGGGGCTGACTATGGCTACACCTTC.

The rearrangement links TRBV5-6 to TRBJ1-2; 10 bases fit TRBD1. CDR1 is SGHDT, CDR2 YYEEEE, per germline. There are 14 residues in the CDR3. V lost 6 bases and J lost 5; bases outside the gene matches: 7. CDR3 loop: CASTFGTGAYGYTF. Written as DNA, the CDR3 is TGTGCCAGCACCTTCGGGACAGGGGCTTATGGCTACACCTTC.

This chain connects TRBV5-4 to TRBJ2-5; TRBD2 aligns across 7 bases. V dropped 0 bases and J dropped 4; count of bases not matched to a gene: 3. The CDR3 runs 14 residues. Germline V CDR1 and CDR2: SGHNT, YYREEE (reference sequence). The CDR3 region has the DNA TGTGCCAGCAGCTTGGGGGGGGAGGGAGAGACCCAGTACTTC. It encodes CASSLGGEGETQYF.

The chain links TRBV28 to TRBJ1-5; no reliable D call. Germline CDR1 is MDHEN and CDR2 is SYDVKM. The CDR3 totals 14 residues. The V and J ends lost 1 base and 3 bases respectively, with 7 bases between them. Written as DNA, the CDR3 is TGTGCCAGCAGTTTATCTAAGTACAATCAGCCCCAGCATTTT. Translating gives CASSLSKYNQPQHF.

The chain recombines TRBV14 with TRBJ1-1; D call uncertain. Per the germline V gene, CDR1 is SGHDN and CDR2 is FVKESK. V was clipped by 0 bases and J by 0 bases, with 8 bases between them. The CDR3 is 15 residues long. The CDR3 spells CASSQDVALNTEAFF. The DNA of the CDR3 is TGTGCCAGCAGCCAAGATGTGGCTCTGAACACTGAAGCTTTCTTT.

This CDR3 reads CASSPVVGTEAFF. The DNA of the CDR3 is TGTGCCAGCAGCCCAGTTGTTGGCACTGAAGCTTTCTTT. The chain joins TRBV6-6 to TRBJ1-1; the D is unclear. With 6 bases removed from V and 4 bases from J, the gap between germline ends came to 12 bases. The CDR3 contains 13 residues. CDR1 is MNHNY and CDR2 is SVGAGI in the germline V gene (reference sequence).